This T cell receptor beta chain derives from a study of blood T cell repertoires in COVID-19. The wider study: Samples of COVID-19 (acute and convalescent) were obtained from the United States, Italy and Spain.

The CDR3 is 15 residues long. The ends were cut back, 7 bases at V and 1 base at J, with 16 bases in the middle. Germline loops: CDR1 LNHDA, CDR2 SQIVND (reference sequence). In the authors' workflow: Amplification of reference gene primers provided the estimated nucleated cell counts. Sequenced by immunoSEQ multiplex PCR; TCRdb stores in-frame clones only, minus some. Clone size and the V and J calls come from that table; the DNA yielded D and trimming. Of around 250,000 clones in the sample, over 75% were seen once. This sequence originates from a man aged 50-60 years with active or convalescent COVID-19. The chain is built from TRBV19 and TRBJ1-1; D not certain. The sequencing sample was made of peripheral blood. CDR3 DNA: TGTGCCAGTAAGGCGAGAGGAGGCGAGAACACTGAAGCTTTCTTT. It specifies CASKARGGENTEAFF. Full variable domain (remainder filled in from reference TRBV19 and TRBJ1-1): DGGITQSPKYLFRKEGQNVTLSCEQNLNHDAMYWYRQDPGQGLRLIYYSQIVNDFQKGDIAEGYSVSREKKESFPLTVTSAQKNPTAFYLCASKARGGENTEAFFGQGTRLTVV.